What follows is one T cell receptor beta chain and its context. Antigen unknown. Germline CDR1 and CDR2: SGHTA and FQGNSA. V dropped 5 bases and J dropped 4; count of bases not matched to a gene: 5. The CDR3 has 14 residues. This sample was taken from a study of graft-versus-host responses after intestinal transplantation. Study in general: Recipients had transplants, and these were multivisceral, liver-intestinal, or isolated intestinal. Every recipient underwent anti-thymocyte globulin induction, then tacrolimus and steroids for three to four years.

TCRdb's table, derived via immunoSEQ multiplex PCR, lists solely in-frame clones and lacks some. The table shows about 59,000 clones, with around 93% occurring only once. The study's findings and limits: Among recipient marrow samples, GvH clones were found; some appeared first in ileum or blood.

The starting material was unstimulated CD4+ T cells sorted from spleen or lymph node cells, obtained before transplant. The sequence derives from a human donor who was the organ donor for an intestinal transplant. The genes are TRBV7-2 and TRBJ2-4; 7 nucleotides match TRBD1. CDR3 sequence reads: CASSLPGQKNIQYF. CDR3 bases: TGTGCCAGCAGCCTACCGGGACAGAAAAACATTCAGTACTTC. Combining the CDR3 with reference TRBV7-2 and TRBJ2-4 gives the whole variable domain GAGVSQSPSNKVTEKGKDVELRCDPISGHTALYWYRQSLGQGLEFLIYFQGNSAPDKSGLPSDRFSAERTGGSVSTLTIQRTQQEDSAVYLCASSLPGQKNIQYFGAGTRLSVL.